The text below deals with one T cell receptor (beta chain). What it recognizes is unknown. These data originate in a study of CD8 T cells in Susac syndrome. RNA in amounts of roughly 0.45 to 1 ug was reverse transcribed with random hexamers. MiXCR, run by TCRdb on the immunoSEQ multiplex PCR reads, gives a single entry per CDR3 protein. The table has some 160,000 distinct CDR3 sequences, roughly 96% seen once. Study results and caveats: In its TCR sequencing and HLA analysis, the study acknowledged that the number of individuals was relatively small.

Germline V gives CDR1 DFQATT, CDR2 SNEGSKA (reference sequence). V lost 1 base and J 4 bases, leaving 12 bases between the germline ends. This CDR3 spans 14 amino acids. The chain employs TRBV20-1 and TRBJ2-3; possible D gene TRBD2, 5 bases. The sequencing sample was made of CD8+ T cells from PBMCs. The source of this sequence is a human donor with multiple sclerosis. The DNA for the CDR3 is TGCAGTGCTAGAGGCGGGCTTGGGCCAGATACGCAGTATTTT. Protein: CSARGGLGPDTQYF.